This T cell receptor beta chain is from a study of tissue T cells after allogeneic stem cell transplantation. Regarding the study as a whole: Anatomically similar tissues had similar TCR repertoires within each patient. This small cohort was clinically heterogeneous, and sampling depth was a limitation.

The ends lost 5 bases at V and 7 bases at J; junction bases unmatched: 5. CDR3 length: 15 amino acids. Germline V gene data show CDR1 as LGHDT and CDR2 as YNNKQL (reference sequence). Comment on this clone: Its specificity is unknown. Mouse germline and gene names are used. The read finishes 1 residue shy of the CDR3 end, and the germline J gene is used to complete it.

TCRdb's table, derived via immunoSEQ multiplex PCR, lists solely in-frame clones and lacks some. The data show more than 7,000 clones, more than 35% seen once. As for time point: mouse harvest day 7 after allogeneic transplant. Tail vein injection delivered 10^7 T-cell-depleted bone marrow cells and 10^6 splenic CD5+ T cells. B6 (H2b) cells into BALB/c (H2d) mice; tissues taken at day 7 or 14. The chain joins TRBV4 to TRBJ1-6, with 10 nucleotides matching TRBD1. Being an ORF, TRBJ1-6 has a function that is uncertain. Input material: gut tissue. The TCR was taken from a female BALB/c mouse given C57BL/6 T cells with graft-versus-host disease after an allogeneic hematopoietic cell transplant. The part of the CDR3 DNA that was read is TGTGCCAGCAGCGACAGGGGGCAGAAAAATTCGCCCCTCTAC. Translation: CASSDRGQKNSPLY. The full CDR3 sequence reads CASSDRGQKNSPLYF.